The 29 T cell receptor beta chains presented below share a single source sample, sequenced in a study of monozygotic twins with inflammatory bowel disease. TCRdb derives one entry per CDR3 protein from the 5' RACE reads, leaving out DNA. The data show some 150,000 distinct CDR3 sequences, and the top ten clones hold 2% to 3%. Sequenced: blood. These receptors were obtained from a human donor with ulcerative colitis or Crohn's disease, or a healthy co-twin of an affected twin (not recorded which).

The chain couples TRBV5-1 to TRBJ1-4; TCRdb lists TRBD1, though no DNA is available to test this call. Germline loops: CDR1 SGHRS, CDR2 YFSETQ. The length of the CDR3 is 15 residues. CDR3 in amino acids: CASSLGAGANEKLFF.

V is TRBV5-1 and J is TRBJ1-1; with no DNA, the TCRdb D assignment of TRBD1 cannot be verified. There are 13 residues in the CDR3. The germline CDR1 and CDR2 sequences are SGHRS and YFSETQ. The CDR3 here is CASWAELNTEAFF. The full variable domain, completed using reference TRBV5-1 and TRBJ1-1, is KAGVTQTPRYLIKTRGQQVTLSCSPISGHRSVSWYQQTPGQGLQFLFEYFSETQRNKGNFPGRFSGRQFSNSRSEMNVSTLELGDSALYLCASWAELNTEAFFGQGTRLTVV.

This chain links TRBV5-1 with TRBJ2-7; TCRdb calls TRBD1, which cannot be checked without DNA. The CDR3 loop spans 14 amino acids. Germline CDR1 and CDR2: SGHRS and YFSETQ. The CDR3 here is CASSLLPGYNEQYF.

J is TRBJ2-2 and V is TRBV24-1; the D call from TCRdb, TRBD2, cannot be confirmed without DNA. The germline V gene has CDR1 KGHDR and CDR2 SFDVKD. The CDR3 contains 16 residues. CDR3 protein: CATSELAGNGAGELFF.

This chain links TRBV2 with TRBJ2-7; absent DNA, TCRdb's TRBD2 call cannot be checked. The CDR3 loop spans 16 amino acids. Germline CDR1 reads SNHLY; CDR2 reads FYNNEI. The chain's CDR3 is CASSEAAGTGEYEQYF.

V usage is TRBV11-3 and J usage is TRBJ1-4. Germline loops: CDR1 SGHNT, CDR2 YENEEA. The CDR3 is 16 residues long. The CDR3 reads CASSLSAGAANEKLFF.

The chain uses TRBV5-1 and TRBJ1-6. Germline CDR1 SGHRS, CDR2 YFSETQ. The CDR3 loop spans 15 amino acids. The CDR3 spells CASSLRQMADSPLHF.

V and J are TRBV4-2 and TRBJ2-5; there is no DNA to check the TCRdb D call of TRBD2. Germline CDR1 reads LGHNA; CDR2 reads YNFKEQ. CDR3 length: 22 amino acids. CDR3 loop: CASTREGNPGLAGQAGQETQYF.

The chain joins TRBV20-1 to TRBJ2-5. The germline V gene encodes CDR1 DFQATT and CDR2 SNEGSKA (reference sequence). The CDR3 consists of 11 residues. The chain's CDR3 is CRAGYQETQYF.

The rearrangement joins TRBV5-1 to TRBJ2-3; TCRdb lists TRBD1, though no DNA is available to test this call. The CDR3 runs to 15 residues. Germline V lookup: CDR1 SGHRS, CDR2 YFSETQ. This chain's CDR3 is CASSLYPGYTDTQYF.

The chain uses TRBV4-3 and TRBJ2-1; TCRdb calls TRBD1, which cannot be checked without DNA. The CDR3 loop spans 16 amino acids. Germline V gene sequence: CDR1 LGHNA, CDR2 YSLEER. CDR3 sequence reads: CASSRMGGQGFNEQFF.

The chain couples TRBV18 to TRBJ2-7; TCRdb calls TRBD1, which cannot be checked without DNA. CDR3 size: 16 residues. Per the germline V gene, CDR1 is KGHSH and CDR2 is LQKENI. The chain's CDR3 is CASSRQGQGPSYEQYF.

The chain has TRBV28 and TRBJ2-3; TCRdb lists TRBD1, though no DNA is available to test this call. The CDR3 length is 16 residues. CDR1 and CDR2 (germline): MDHEN, SYDVKM. The CDR3 region is CASSLWGQGAWDTQYF.

The genes are TRBV28 and TRBJ2-3; there is no DNA to check the TCRdb D call of TRBD2. The CDR3 is 15 amino acids. Germline CDR1 reads MDHEN; CDR2 reads SYDVKM. The CDR3 sequence is CASSSREGWTDTQYF.

The chain employs TRBV7-2 and TRBJ2-4; TCRdb lists TRBD2, though no DNA is available to test this call. CDR3 length: 16 amino acids. Germline values: CDR1 SGHTA, CDR2 FQGNSA. The chain's CDR3 is CASSLNSPNAKNIQYF.

The V gene is TRBV20-1, the J gene TRBJ1-3. The CDR3 covers 14 residues. Germline CDR1 reads DFQATT; CDR2 reads SNEGSKA (reference sequence). The CDR3 sequence: CSAFSVGSGNTIYF.

This chain joins TRBV5-1 and TRBJ1-1; TCRdb names TRBD1, which stays unverified in the absence of DNA. Germline V gene lookup returns CDR1 SGHRS and CDR2 YFSETQ. The CDR3 extends over 12 amino acids. CDR3 loop: CASSVRGAEAFF.

The V and J genes are TRBV4-1 and TRBJ2-3; TCRdb outputs TRBD1, but without DNA this stays unchecked. Germline assignment: CDR1 MGHRA and CDR2 YSYEKL. This CDR3 contains 14 residues. The CDR3 is CASSQVGATDTQYF.

The chain has TRBV15 and TRBJ1-6. The CDR3 totals 14 residues. Per germline, CDR1 LNHNV and CDR2 YYDKDF (reference sequence). CDR3 protein: CATQTGNGNSPLHF.

The chain has TRBV12-1 and TRBJ1-1; TCRdb proposes TRBD1, but this gene call is untestable without DNA. TRBV12-1 is recorded as a pseudogene. This CDR3 has 21 amino acids. The CDR3: CASSFAPERSHRGPGGTEAFF.

This chain joins TRBV7-2 and TRBJ2-1; TCRdb's D call, TRBD2, is unchecked because there is no DNA. This CDR3 spans 15 amino acids. Germline V gene lookup returns CDR1 SGHTA and CDR2 FQGNSA. CDR3 region: CASSLQASGSYEQFF.

The chain combines TRBV5-5 with TRBJ2-2; lacking DNA, the TRBD2 call made by TCRdb goes unchecked. CDR3 length: 16 residues. Germline CDR1 and CDR2: SGHKS and YYEKEE (reference sequence). The CDR3 protein is CASSWTATANTGELFF.

The chain recombines TRBV6-5 with TRBJ2-4; as DNA is missing, the TRBD2 call by TCRdb cannot be tested. The CDR3 spans 17 residues. Germline V gives CDR1 MNHEY, CDR2 SVGAGI. The CDR3 here is CASSYYHATRRLDIQYF.

V gene TRBV19 combines with J gene TRBJ1-1; TCRdb's D call, TRBD1, is unchecked because there is no DNA. This CDR3 has 14 amino acids. Germline CDR1 LNHDA, CDR2 SQIVND (reference sequence). The CDR3 loop reads CASSISGTNTEAFF.

This chain uses TRBV5-5 with TRBJ2-5. This CDR3 comprises 14 residues. The germline V gene has CDR1 SGHKS and CDR2 YYEKEE (reference sequence). CDR3 protein: CASSLEGVQETQYF.

The CDR3 protein is CASSIPSGSLGNEQFF. The chain links TRBV19 to TRBJ2-1; the TRBD2 assignment by TCRdb is unverifiable without DNA. The germline V gene has CDR1 LNHDA and CDR2 SQIVND (reference sequence). This CDR3 contains 16 residues.

The chain links TRBV20-1 to TRBJ2-5; TCRdb's D call, TRBD1, is unchecked because there is no DNA. Germline V CDR1 and CDR2: DFQATT, SNEGSKA (reference sequence). CDR3 size: 11 residues. CDR3 in amino acids: CSAPAPFLQSF.

V and J are TRBV29-1 and TRBJ2-7; TCRdb's D gene call, TRBD1, goes unchecked for lack of DNA. The CDR3 totals 14 residues. Looked up from germline, CDR1 is SQVTM and CDR2 is ANQGSEA. CDR3 in amino acids: CSVARPGGEYEQYF.

The chain carries TRBV6-1 and TRBJ1-2. CDR1 MNHNS and CDR2 SASEGT come from the germline V gene. CDR3 length: 15 amino acids. CDR3: CASTSGGPSPYGYTF.